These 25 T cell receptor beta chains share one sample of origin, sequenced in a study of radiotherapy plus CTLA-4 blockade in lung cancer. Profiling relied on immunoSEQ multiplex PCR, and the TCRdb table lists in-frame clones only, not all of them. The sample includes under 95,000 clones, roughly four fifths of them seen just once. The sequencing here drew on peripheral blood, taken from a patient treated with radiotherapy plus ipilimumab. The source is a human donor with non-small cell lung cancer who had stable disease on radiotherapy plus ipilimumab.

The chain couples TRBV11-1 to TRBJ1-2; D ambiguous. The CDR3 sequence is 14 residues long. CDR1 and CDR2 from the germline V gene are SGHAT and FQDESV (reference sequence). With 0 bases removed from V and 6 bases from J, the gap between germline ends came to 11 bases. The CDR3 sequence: CASSLALGLDGYTF. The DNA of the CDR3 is TGTGCCAGCAGCTTAGCGCTAGGACTGGATGGCTACACCTTC.

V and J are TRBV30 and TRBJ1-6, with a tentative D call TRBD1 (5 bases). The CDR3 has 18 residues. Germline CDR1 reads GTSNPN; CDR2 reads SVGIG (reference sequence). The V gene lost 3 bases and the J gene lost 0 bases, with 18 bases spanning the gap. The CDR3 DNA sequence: TGTGCCTGGAGGTTAGACAGTCCTATGAGCTCCTATAATTCACCCCTCCACTTT. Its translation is CAWRLDSPMSSYNSPLHF.

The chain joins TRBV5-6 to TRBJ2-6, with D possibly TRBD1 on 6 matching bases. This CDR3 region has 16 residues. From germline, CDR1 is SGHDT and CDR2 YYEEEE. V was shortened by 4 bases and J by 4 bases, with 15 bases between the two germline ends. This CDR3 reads CASSLIRGAGANVLTF. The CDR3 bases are TGTGCCAGCAGCCTAATCAGGGGTGCAGGGGCCAACGTCCTGACTTTC.

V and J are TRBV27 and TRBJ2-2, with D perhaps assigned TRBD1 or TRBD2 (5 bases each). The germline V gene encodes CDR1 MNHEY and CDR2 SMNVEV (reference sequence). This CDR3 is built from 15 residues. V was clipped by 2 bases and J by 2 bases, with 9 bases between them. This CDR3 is CASSLRGVNTGELFF. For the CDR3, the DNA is TGTGCCAGCAGTTTAAGAGGGGTCAACACCGGGGAGCTGTTTTTT.

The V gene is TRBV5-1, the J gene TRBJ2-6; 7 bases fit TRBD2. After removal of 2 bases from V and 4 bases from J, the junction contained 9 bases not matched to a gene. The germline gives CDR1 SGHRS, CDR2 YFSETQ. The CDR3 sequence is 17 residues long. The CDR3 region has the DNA TGCGCCAGCAGCTTTGAGCGGGGACGATCCGGGGCCAACGTCCTGACTTTC. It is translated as CASSFERGRSGANVLTF.

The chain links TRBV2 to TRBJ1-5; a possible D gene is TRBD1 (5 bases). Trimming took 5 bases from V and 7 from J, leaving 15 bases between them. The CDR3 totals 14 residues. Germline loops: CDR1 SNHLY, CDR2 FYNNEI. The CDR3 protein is CASSSQGSGQPQHF. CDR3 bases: TGTGCCAGCAGTTCTCAGGGTTCGGGACAGCCCCAGCATTTT.

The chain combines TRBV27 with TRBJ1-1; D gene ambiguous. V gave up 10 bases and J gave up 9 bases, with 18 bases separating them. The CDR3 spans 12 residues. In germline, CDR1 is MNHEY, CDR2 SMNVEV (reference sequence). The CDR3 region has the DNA TGTGCCACTCTCGGAGGCTCCCTCAAAGCTTTCTTT. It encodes CATLGGSLKAFF.

The CDR3 sequence is CASSLEGRGVEQYF. CDR3 DNA sequence: TGCGCCAGCAGCTTGGAAGGTAGAGGGGTCGAGCAGTACTTC. The J gene is TRBJ2-7, the V gene TRBV5-1; D might be TRBD1 or TRBD2, each matching 5 bases. Germline lookup yields CDR1 SGHRS and CDR2 YFSETQ. Trimming cost V 0 bases and J 6 bases, with 13 bases left between them. The CDR3 runs to 14 residues.

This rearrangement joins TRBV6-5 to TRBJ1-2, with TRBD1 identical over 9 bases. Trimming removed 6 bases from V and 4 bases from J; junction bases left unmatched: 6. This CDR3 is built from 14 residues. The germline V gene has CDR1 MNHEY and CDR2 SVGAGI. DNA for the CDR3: TGTGCCAGCAGGGTCGGACAGGGGACCTATGGCTACACCTTC. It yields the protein CASRVGQGTYGYTF.

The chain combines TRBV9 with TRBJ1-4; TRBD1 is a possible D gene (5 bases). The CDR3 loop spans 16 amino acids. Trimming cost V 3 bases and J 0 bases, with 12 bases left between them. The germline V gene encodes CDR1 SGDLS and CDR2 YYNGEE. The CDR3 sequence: CASSAEMTATNEKLFF. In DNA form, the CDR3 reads TGTGCCAGCAGCGCGGAAATGACAGCAACTAATGAAAAACTGTTTTTT.

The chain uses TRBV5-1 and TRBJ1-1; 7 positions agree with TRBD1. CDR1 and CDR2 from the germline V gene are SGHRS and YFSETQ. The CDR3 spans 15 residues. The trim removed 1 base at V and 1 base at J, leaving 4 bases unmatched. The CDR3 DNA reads TGCGCCAGCAGCTTGCGACAGGGAAGGAACACTGAAGCTTTCTTT. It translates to CASSLRQGRNTEAFF.

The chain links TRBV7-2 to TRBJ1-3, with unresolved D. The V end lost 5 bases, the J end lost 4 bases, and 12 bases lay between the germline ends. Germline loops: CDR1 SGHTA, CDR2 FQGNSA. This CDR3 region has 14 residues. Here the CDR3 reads CASSAYIAGNTIYF. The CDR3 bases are TGTGCCAGCAGCGCGTATATAGCCGGAAACACCATATATTTT.

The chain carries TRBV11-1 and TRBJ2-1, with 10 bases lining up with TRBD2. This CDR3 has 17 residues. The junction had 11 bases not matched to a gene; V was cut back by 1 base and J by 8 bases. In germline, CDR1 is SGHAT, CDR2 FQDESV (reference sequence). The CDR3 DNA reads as TGTGCCAGCAGCTTAGATTTCGAGCGGGGGGGCAGGGATGAGCAGTTCTTC. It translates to CASSLDFERGGRDEQFF.

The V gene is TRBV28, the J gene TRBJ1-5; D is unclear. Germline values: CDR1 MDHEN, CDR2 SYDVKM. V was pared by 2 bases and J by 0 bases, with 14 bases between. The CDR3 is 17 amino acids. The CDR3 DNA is TGTGCCAGCAGTTTAATCGGACGGGCGGGTAGCAATCAGCCCCAGCATTTT. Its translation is CASSLIGRAGSNQPQHF.

CDR3: CASSVSFFGGADTQYF. The CDR3, as DNA: TGTGCCAGCAGCGTATCCTTTTTCGGGGGCGCAGATACGCAGTATTTT. V is TRBV9 and J is TRBJ2-3, with D tentatively TRBD1 or TRBD2 (6 bases each). This CDR3 has 16 amino acids. Trimming took 1 base from V and 4 from J, leaving 16 bases between them. Per germline, CDR1 SGDLS and CDR2 YYNGEE.

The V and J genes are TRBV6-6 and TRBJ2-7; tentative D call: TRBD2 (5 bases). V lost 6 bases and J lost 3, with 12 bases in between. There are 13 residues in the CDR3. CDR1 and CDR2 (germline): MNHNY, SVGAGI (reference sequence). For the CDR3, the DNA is TGTGCCAGCAGCAACGGGGAGATCTACGAGCAGTACTTC. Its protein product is CASSNGEIYEQYF.

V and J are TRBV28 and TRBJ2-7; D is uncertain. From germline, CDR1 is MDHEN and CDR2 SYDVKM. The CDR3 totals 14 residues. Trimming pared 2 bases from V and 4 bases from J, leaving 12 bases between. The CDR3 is CASSLAESLYEQYF. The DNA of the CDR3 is TGTGCCAGCAGTTTAGCCGAGAGCCTGTACGAGCAGTACTTC.

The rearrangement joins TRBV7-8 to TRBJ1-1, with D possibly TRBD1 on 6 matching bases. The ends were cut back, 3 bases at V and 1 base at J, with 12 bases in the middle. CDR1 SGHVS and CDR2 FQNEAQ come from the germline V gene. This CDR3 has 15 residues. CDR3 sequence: CASSFLGTRNTEAFF. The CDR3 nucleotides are TGTGCCAGCAGCTTCCTCGGGACAAGGAACACTGAAGCTTTCTTT.

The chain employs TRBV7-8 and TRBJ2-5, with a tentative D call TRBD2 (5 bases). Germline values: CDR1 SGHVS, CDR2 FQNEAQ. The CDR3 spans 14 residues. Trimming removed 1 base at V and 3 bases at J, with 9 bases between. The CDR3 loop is CASSLGGSKETQYF. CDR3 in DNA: TGTGCCAGCAGCTTAGGAGGGTCGAAAGAGACCCAGTACTTC.

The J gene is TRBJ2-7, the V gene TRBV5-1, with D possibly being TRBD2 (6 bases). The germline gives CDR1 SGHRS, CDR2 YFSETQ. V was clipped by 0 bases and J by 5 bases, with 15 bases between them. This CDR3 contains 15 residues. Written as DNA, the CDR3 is TGCGCCAGCAGCTTGGCCGGGCGGAGGGTAGACGAGCAGTACTTC. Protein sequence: CASSLAGRRVDEQYF.

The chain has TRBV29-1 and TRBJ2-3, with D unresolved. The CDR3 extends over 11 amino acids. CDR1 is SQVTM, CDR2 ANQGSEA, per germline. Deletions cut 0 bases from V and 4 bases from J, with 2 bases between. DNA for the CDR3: TGCAGCGTTGAAGATTCAGATACGCAGTATTTT. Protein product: CSVEDSDTQYF.

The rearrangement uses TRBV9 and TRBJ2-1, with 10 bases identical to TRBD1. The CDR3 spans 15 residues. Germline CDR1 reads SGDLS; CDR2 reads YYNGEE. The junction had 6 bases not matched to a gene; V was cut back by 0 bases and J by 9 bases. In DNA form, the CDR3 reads TGTGCCAGCAGCGTAGGACAGGGGGCAGTCAGTGAGCAGTTCTTC. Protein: CASSVGQGAVSEQFF.

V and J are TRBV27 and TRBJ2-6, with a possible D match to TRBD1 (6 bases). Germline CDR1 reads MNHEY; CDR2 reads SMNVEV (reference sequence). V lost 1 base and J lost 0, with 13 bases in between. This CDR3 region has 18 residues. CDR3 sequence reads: CASSLFRTVSSGANVLTF. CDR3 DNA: TGTGCCAGCAGTTTATTTAGGACAGTTAGCTCTGGGGCCAACGTCCTGACTTTC.

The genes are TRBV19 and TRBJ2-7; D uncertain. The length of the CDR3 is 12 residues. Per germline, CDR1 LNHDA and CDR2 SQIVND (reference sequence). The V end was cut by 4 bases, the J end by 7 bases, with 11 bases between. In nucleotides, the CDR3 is TGTGCCAGTAGTACCCCAGGCGGAGAGCAGTACTTC. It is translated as CASSTPGGEQYF. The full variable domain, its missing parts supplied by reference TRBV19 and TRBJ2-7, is DGGITQSPKYLFRKEGQNVTLSCEQNLNHDAMYWYRQDPGQGLRLIYYSQIVNDFQKGDIAEGYSVSREKKESFPLTVTSAQKNPTAFYLCASSTPGGEQYFGPGTRLTVT.

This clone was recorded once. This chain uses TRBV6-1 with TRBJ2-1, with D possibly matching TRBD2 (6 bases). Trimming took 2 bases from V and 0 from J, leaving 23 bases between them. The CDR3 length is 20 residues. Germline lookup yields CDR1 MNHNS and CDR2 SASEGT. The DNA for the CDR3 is TGTGCCAGCAGTGAAAAAGGTGTCGGCCTAGCGCTTAGCTCCTACAATGAGCAGTTCTTC. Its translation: CASSEKGVGLALSSYNEQFF.